Below, 9 T cell receptor beta chains from the same sample are listed, as sequenced in a study of T cell responses to AZD1222 COVID-19 vaccine. Sequencing was performed with immunoSEQ multiplex PCR; in TCRdb, only in-frame clones are kept and a portion is missing. The table shows approximately 150,000 clones, with about 90% occurring only once. Here the sequenced sample was peripheral blood, taken on day 0 of AZD1222 vaccination. The receptors come from an adult in good health.

The chain joins TRBV6-4 to TRBJ2-3; D is unclear. Trimming shortened V by 3 bases and J by 2 bases, and 12 bases separated the two germline ends. In germline, CDR1 is MRHNA, CDR2 SNTAGT. This CDR3 spans 15 amino acids. CDR3 sequence: CASSEYERPTDTQYF. As DNA, the CDR3 is TGTGCCAGCAGTGAATATGAGCGACCCACAGATACGCAGTATTTT.

This chain joins TRBV29-1 and TRBJ2-6; 7 nucleotides line up with TRBD1. Per the germline V gene, CDR1 is SQVTM and CDR2 is ANQGSEA. CDR3 size: 15 residues. J was trimmed by 0 bases and V by 6 bases; bases with no gene match: 5. The CDR3 reads CSVTGAGSGANVLTF. The CDR3 nucleotides read TGCAGCGTCACAGGGGCCGGCTCTGGGGCCAACGTCCTGACTTTC.

V gene TRBV3-1 (or the pseudogene TRBV3-2) combines with J gene TRBJ1-2; D uncertain. The CDR3 runs to 14 residues. Trimming pared 2 bases from V and 7 bases from J, leaving 14 bases between. Germline V gene lookup returns CDR1 LGHDT and CDR2 YNNKEL (reference sequence). CDR3 amino acids: CASSQSRQAGGYTF. As DNA, the CDR3 is TGTGCCAGCAGCCAAAGCCGCCAGGCGGGTGGCTACACCTTC.

The chain is built from TRBV27 and TRBJ2-1; possible D gene TRBD1, 6 bases. Germline V gene data show CDR1 as MNHEY and CDR2 as SMNVEV (reference sequence). There are 15 residues in the CDR3. Between the trimmed V and J ends, which lost 7 bases and 12 bases, there was a span of 25 bases. Here the CDR3 reads CASTGSSGAPPGQFF. The DNA of the CDR3 is TGTGCCAGCACGGGGTCTTCAGGGGCGCCCCCCGGGCAGTTCTTC.

The chain combines TRBV11-2 with TRBJ2-2; TRBD1 aligns across 7 bases. The CDR3 sequence is 15 residues long. V lost 1 base and J lost 1; bases outside the gene matches: 0. Germline-derived CDR1 and CDR2 are SGHAT and FQNNGV. CDR3 protein: CASSLGDRNTGELFF. The CDR3 DNA is TGTGCCAGCAGCTTAGGGGACAGGAACACCGGGGAGCTGTTTTTT.

The J gene is TRBJ1-1, the V gene TRBV19; a weak D match, TRBD1 (5 bases). The germline gives CDR1 LNHDA, CDR2 SQIVND (reference sequence). There are 13 residues in the CDR3. V was trimmed by 9 bases and J by 7 bases, leaving 18 bases between them. CDR3 sequence reads: CARTTDSALEAFF. The CDR3 DNA follows: TGTGCCAGGACGACAGATTCGGCTCTTGAAGCTTTCTTT.

The rearrangement links TRBV10-3 to TRBJ2-2, with D maybe TRBD2 (5 bases). Germline CDR1 and CDR2: ENHRY and SYGVKD. The CDR3 sequence is 12 residues long. The V and J ends lost 11 bases and 2 bases respectively, with 9 bases between them. For the CDR3, the DNA is TGTGCCGCCGGGGAAAACACCGGGGAGCTGTTTTTT. Translation gives CAAGENTGELFF.

In this sample, this clone turned up once. The chain has TRBV28 and TRBJ2-3; 7 bases align to TRBD2. Germline assignment: CDR1 MDHEN and CDR2 SYDVKM. The CDR3 is 15 residues long. The V gene end was trimmed by 4 bases and the J gene end by 3 bases; junction bases not matched to a gene: 7. In DNA form, the CDR3 reads TGTGCCAGCAGTTCCCCTAGCGGATTGACAGATACGCAGTATTTT. Translated: CASSSPSGLTDTQYF.

The chain couples TRBV5-5 to TRBJ1-2; D gene ambiguous. Germline-derived CDR1 and CDR2 are SGHKS and YYEKEE (reference sequence). V shed 1 base and J shed 2 bases, with 15 bases lying between them. There are 16 residues in the CDR3. The CDR3 nucleotides are TGTGCCAGCAGCTTGTATTCTGACGGAATGAACTATGGCTACACCTTC. It specifies CASSLYSDGMNYGYTF. Supplemented by reference TRBV5-5 and TRBJ1-2, the full variable domain reads DAGVTQSPTHLIKTRGQQVTLRCSPISGHKSVSWYQQVLGQGPQFIFQYYEKEERGRGNFPDRFSARQFPNYSSELNVNALLLGDSALYLCASSLYSDGMNYGYTFGSGTRLTVV.